These T cell receptor beta chains were read from a single sample in a study of blood T cell repertoires in COVID-19. Libraries were prepared by immunoSEQ multiplex PCR; TCRdb keeps only in-frame clonotypes and omits some of them. The sample records around 86,000 clones, about 87% being singletons. Sequences were obtained from peripheral blood. All receptors come from a human donor with acute or convalescent COVID-19. The donor label of this sample is uncertain. The CDR3 runs from the conserved cysteine through the conserved F or W. The D gene is left open where the match is weak. Only some rows state a clone size, as once, few, many or a class for expanded clones.

j_call: TRBJ1-2
d_call: .
v_call: TRBV3-1/TRBV3-2
clone_size: .
cdr3_aa: CASSAGRDGYTF
cdr3_nt: TGTGCCAGCAGCGCGGGTCGGGATGGCTACACCTTC

j_call: TRBJ2-7
d_call: .
v_call: TRBV19
clone_size: .
cdr3_aa: CASSIRRLDEQYF
cdr3_nt: TGTGCCAGTAGTATTCGGAGACTAGACGAGCAGTACTTC

j_call: TRBJ2-1
d_call: .
v_call: TRBV10-3
clone_size: .
cdr3_aa: CAISDLYNEQFF
cdr3_nt: TGTGCCATCAGTGATTTATACAATGAGCAGTTCTTC

j_call: TRBJ2-7
d_call: TRBD2
v_call: TRBV6-6
clone_size: .
cdr3_aa: CASSLAGDYEQYF
cdr3_nt: TGTGCCAGCAGTCTAGCGGGGGACTACGAGCAGTACTTC

j_call: TRBJ1-6
d_call: TRBD1
v_call: TRBV6-5
clone_size: .
cdr3_aa: CASSYSWTGRHSPLHF
cdr3_nt: TGTGCCAGCAGTTACTCATGGACAGGGAGGCATTCACCCCTCCACTTT

j_call: TRBJ2-1
d_call: .
v_call: TRBV27
clone_size: .
cdr3_aa: CASASLGLNNEQFF
cdr3_nt: TGTGCCAGCGCATCCTTAGGACTCAACAATGAGCAGTTCTTC

j_call: TRBJ2-7
d_call: .
v_call: TRBV28
clone_size: .
cdr3_aa: CASSSTGGPYEQYF
cdr3_nt: TGTGCCAGCAGTTCGACAGGAGGCCCCTACGAGCAGTACTTC

j_call: TRBJ1-4
d_call: .
v_call: TRBV19
clone_size: once
cdr3_aa: CASSLSGGEKLFF
cdr3_nt: TGTGCCAGTAGTTTGTCGGGCGGGGAAAAACTGTTTTTT

j_call: TRBJ1-6
d_call: .
v_call: TRBV19
clone_size: .
cdr3_aa: CASRISSYNSPLHF
cdr3_nt: TGTGCCAGTAGGATTAGCTCCTATAATTCACCCCTCCACTTT

j_call: TRBJ1-6
d_call: .
v_call: TRBV5-1
clone_size: .
cdr3_aa: CASSRRDGYNSPLHF
cdr3_nt: TGCGCCAGCAGCCGGAGGGACGGCTATAATTCACCCCTCCACTTT

j_call: TRBJ1-5
d_call: TRBD1
v_call: TRBV2
clone_size: .
cdr3_aa: CASSHLRRGQLGGNQPQHF
cdr3_nt: TGTGCCAGCAGTCACTTGCGGAGGGGACAGCTAGGGGGGAATCAGCCCCAGCATTTT

j_call: TRBJ2-7
d_call: .
v_call: TRBV4-3
clone_size: .
cdr3_aa: CASSQDLSSGQYF
cdr3_nt: TGCGCCAGCAGCCAAGATTTGAGCTCCGGGCAGTACTTC

j_call: TRBJ1-6
d_call: TRBD1
v_call: TRBV7-3
clone_size: .
cdr3_aa: CASGTAGSPLHF
cdr3_nt: TGTGCCAGTGGGACAGCGGGTTCACCCCTCCACTTT

j_call: TRBJ1-3
d_call: .
v_call: TRBV30
clone_size: once
cdr3_aa: CAWMGGKGSGNTIYF
cdr3_nt: TGTGCCTGGATGGGAGGGAAGGGATCTGGAAACACCATATATTTT

j_call: TRBJ2-7
d_call: TRBD1
v_call: TRBV5-1
clone_size: .
cdr3_aa: CASSAGTGSYEQYF
cdr3_nt: TGCGCCAGCAGCGCCGGGACAGGGTCCTACGAGCAGTACTTC